The clone carrying this T cell receptor beta chain has just a few counts. This entry is derived from a study of blood T cell repertoires in COVID-19. The wider study: Nucleic acid was either cDNA or gDNA, and it came from T cells, B-cell-depleted T cells, or PBMCs.

Per germline, CDR1 SQVTM and CDR2 ANQGSEA. V lost 0 bases and J lost 14, with 13 bases in between. The CDR3 runs 11 residues. Source study methods: Estimation of nucleated cell counts was performed using reference gene primer amplification. The repertoire was sequenced with immunoSEQ multiplex PCR; TCRdb's copy has only in-frame clones and lacks some. D and trimming come from the DNA, and the V and J calls and clone size come from that table. Among tens of thousands of clones listed, 80% to 95% were seen once. This TCR derives from a human donor in a cohort sampled during active COVID-19. Sequencing was performed on peripheral blood. The chain employs TRBV29-1 and TRBJ1-2; D gene unclear. The CDR3 nucleotides read TGCAGCGTTGAAGATAGGTCGGCGAGGACCTTC. Its translation is CSVEDRSARTF.